These 10 T cell receptor beta chains were all obtained from the same sample, sequenced in a study of radiotherapy plus CTLA-4 blockade in lung cancer. The data were produced by immunoSEQ multiplex PCR, yet TCRdb's version contains in-frame clones alone and is incomplete. The repertoire holds over 75,000 clones, with 83% as singletons. The sequences come from peripheral blood, collected from a patient treated with radiotherapy plus ipilimumab. The receptors come from a human donor with non-small cell lung cancer who had stable disease on radiotherapy plus ipilimumab.

This chain uses TRBV5-4 with TRBJ2-5; no clear D. Trimming cost V 4 bases and J 5 bases, with 15 bases left between them. The germline V gene has CDR1 SGHNT and CDR2 YYREEE (reference sequence). The CDR3 consists of 14 residues. Here the CDR3 reads CASSVPGRPETQYF. CDR3 nucleotide sequence: TGTGCCAGCAGCGTACCTGGCCGACCGGAGACCCAGTACTTC.

The rearrangement links TRBV29-1 to TRBJ2-7, with D possibly matching TRBD2 (5 bases). Germline V CDR1 and CDR2: SQVTM, ANQGSEA. V lost 2 bases and J 4 bases, leaving 15 bases between the germline ends. The CDR3 consists of 14 residues. The CDR3 DNA is TGCAGCGTTGAACTGCCGGACTCCCGATACGAGCAGTACTTC. Translation: CSVELPDSRYEQYF.

The chain joins TRBV7-2 to TRBJ1-5; 8 bases match TRBD1. The CDR3 extends over 15 amino acids. V was clipped by 3 bases and J by 4 bases; unmatched bases: 5. CDR1 and CDR2 (germline): SGHTA, FQGNSA. CDR3: CASSFWTGINQPQHF. As DNA, the CDR3 is TGTGCCAGCAGCTTCTGGACAGGGATAAATCAGCCCCAGCATTTT.

CDR3 DNA: TGCGCCAGCAGCCCCGGGACAGGATGGGACACTGAAGCTTTCTTT. It codes for CASSPGTGWDTEAFF. The J gene is TRBJ1-1, the V gene TRBV5-1; 8 bases line up with TRBD1. The CDR3 length is 15 residues. The germline gives CDR1 SGHRS, CDR2 YFSETQ. J lost 3 bases, V lost 4 bases, and 8 bases had no gene match. Full variable domain (outside the CDR3, taken from reference TRBV5-1 and TRBJ1-1): KAGVTQTPRYLIKTRGQQVTLSCSPISGHRSVSWYQQTPGQGLQFLFEYFSETQRNKGNFPGRFSGRQFSNSRSEMNVSTLELGDSALYLCASSPGTGWDTEAFFGQGTRLTVV.

Only a few counts were recorded for this clone. Other DNA sequences of this sample code for an identical CDR3. The chain employs TRBV28 and TRBJ2-2, with TRBD1 matching 8 bases. This CDR3 region has 16 residues. Germline trimming cut 6 bases from V and 1 base from J; bases unmatched to any gene: 7. Germline CDR1 and CDR2: MDHEN and SYDVKM. CDR3 nucleotide sequence: TGTGCCAGCAGCCGATCCGGGACAGGGAACACCGGGGAGCTGTTTTTT. It codes for CASSRSGTGNTGELFF.

The rearrangement links TRBV5-4 to TRBJ2-1, with 8 nucleotides matching TRBD1. CDR1 and CDR2 from the germline V gene are SGHNT and YYREEE (reference sequence). Trimming cost V 4 bases and J 7 bases; bases outside gene matches: 13. CDR3 length: 16 residues. The CDR3 protein is CASSLPRTGLDNEQFF. CDR3 DNA sequence: TGTGCCAGCAGCCTCCCCAGGACAGGGTTGGATAATGAGCAGTTCTTC.

This chain uses TRBV4-1 with TRBJ1-5; D gene ambiguous. Germline CDR1 reads MGHRA; CDR2 reads YSYEKL. The V and J ends lost 0 bases and 2 bases respectively, with 11 bases between them. The CDR3 runs to 16 residues. Here the CDR3 reads CASSQERGRRNQPQHF. Here the CDR3 DNA reads TGCGCCAGCAGCCAAGAGAGAGGGCGGCGCAATCAGCCCCAGCATTTT.

The V call is TRBV7-9, the J call TRBJ2-7; D not resolved. Trimming shortened V by 5 bases and J by 0 bases, and 11 bases separated the two germline ends. The germline V gene has CDR1 SEHNR and CDR2 FQNEAQ (reference sequence). The CDR3 has 14 residues. As DNA, the CDR3 is TGTGCCAGCAGCCCAGAGCTAAACTCCTACGAGCAGTACTTC. Its protein is CASSPELNSYEQYF.

This clone showed up just a few times. CDR3 sequence: CASSPGLVHTGELFF. For the CDR3, the DNA is TGTGCCAGCAGCCCGGGACTAGTCCACACCGGGGAGCTGTTTTTT. This chain links TRBV5-4 with TRBJ2-2, with 8 bases matching TRBD2. Germline V gives CDR1 SGHNT, CDR2 YYREEE (reference sequence). The V and J ends lost 4 bases and 3 bases, in that order; junction bases with no gene match: 5. This CDR3 contains 15 residues.

The V gene is TRBV7-8, the J gene TRBJ1-2; 8 bases agree with TRBD1. The J segment lost 4 bases and the V segment lost 1 base, leaving 5 bases of the junction unmatched. The CDR3 spans 15 residues. Germline loops: CDR1 SGHVS, CDR2 FQNEAQ. CDR3 sequence: CASSLEDRETYGYTF. For the CDR3, the DNA is TGTGCCAGCAGCTTAGAGGACAGGGAGACCTATGGCTACACCTTC.